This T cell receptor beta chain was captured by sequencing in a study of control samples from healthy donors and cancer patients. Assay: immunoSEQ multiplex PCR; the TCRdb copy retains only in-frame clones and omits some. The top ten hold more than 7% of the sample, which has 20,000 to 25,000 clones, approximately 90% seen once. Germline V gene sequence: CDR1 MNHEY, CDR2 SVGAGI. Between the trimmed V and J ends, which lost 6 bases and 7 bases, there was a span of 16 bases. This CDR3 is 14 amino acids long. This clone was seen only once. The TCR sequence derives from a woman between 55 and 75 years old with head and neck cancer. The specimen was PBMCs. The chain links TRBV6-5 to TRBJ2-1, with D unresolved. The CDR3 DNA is TGTGCCAGCAGCTTACCGTCGATCGTAAATGAGCAGTTCTTC. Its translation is CASSLPSIVNEQFF.